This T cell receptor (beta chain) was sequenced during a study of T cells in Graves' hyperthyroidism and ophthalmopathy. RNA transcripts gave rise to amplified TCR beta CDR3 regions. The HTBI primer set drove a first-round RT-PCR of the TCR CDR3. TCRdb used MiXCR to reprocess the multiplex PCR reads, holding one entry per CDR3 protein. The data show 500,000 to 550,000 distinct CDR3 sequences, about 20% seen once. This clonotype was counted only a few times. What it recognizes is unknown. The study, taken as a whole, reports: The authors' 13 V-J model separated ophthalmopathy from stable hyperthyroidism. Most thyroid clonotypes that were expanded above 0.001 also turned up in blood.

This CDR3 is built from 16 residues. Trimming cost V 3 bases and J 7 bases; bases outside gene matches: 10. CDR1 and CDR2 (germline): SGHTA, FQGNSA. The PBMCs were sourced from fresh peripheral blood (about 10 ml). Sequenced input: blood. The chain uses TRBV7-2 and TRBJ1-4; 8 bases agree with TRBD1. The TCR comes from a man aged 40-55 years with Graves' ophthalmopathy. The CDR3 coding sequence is TGTGCCAGCAGCTTCGGACAGGGTTTGAGGGGTGAAAAACTGTTTTTT. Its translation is CASSFGQGLRGEKLFF.